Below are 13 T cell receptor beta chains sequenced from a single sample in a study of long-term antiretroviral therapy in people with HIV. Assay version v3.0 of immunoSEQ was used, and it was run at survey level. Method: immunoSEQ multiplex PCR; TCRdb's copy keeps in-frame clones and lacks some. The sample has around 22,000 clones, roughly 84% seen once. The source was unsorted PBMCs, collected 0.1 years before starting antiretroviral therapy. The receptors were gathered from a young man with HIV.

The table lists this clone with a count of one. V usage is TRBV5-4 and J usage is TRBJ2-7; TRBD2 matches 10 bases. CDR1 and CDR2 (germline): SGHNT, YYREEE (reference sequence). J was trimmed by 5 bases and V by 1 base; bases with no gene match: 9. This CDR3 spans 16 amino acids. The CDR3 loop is CASSLLGSSGRNEQYF. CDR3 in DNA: TGTGCCAGCAGCTTGCTGGGGAGTAGCGGGAGGAACGAGCAGTACTTC.

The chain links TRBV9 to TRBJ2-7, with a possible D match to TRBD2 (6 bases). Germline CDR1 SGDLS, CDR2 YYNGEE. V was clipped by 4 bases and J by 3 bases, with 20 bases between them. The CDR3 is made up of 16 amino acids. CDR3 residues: CASSPAGGTQYYEQYF. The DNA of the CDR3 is TGTGCCAGCAGCCCAGCGGGCGGTACACAGTACTACGAGCAGTACTTC.

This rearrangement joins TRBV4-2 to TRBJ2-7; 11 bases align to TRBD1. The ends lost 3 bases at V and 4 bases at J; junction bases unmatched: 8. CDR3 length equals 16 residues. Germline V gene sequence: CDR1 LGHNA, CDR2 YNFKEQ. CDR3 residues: CASSQEAGTGGYEQYF. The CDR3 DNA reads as TGTGCCAGCAGCCAGGAAGCCGGGACAGGGGGATACGAGCAGTACTTC.

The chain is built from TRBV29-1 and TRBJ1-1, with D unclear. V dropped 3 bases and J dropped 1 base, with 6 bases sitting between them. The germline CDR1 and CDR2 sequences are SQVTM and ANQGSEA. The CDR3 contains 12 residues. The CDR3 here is CSVEEGNTEAFF. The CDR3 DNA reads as TGCAGCGTTGAGGAAGGGAACACTGAAGCTTTCTTT.

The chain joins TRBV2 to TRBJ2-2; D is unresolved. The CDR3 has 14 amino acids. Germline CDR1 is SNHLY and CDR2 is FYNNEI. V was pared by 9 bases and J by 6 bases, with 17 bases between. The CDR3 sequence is CASAGPVDAGELFF. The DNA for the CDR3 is TGTGCCAGTGCTGGGCCTGTGGACGCCGGGGAGCTGTTTTTT. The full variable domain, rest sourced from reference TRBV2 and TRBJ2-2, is EPEVTQTPSHQVTQMGQEVILRCVPISNHLYFYWYRQILGQKVEFLVSFYNNEISEKSEIFDDQFSVERPDGSNFTLKIRSTKLEDSAMYFCASAGPVDAGELFFGEGSRLTVL.

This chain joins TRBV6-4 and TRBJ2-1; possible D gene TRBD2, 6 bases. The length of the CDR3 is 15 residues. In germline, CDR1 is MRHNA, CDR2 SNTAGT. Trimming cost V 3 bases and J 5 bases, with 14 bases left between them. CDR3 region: CASSEGAGTHNEQFF. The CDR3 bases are TGTGCCAGCAGTGAAGGGGCGGGGACCCACAATGAGCAGTTCTTC.

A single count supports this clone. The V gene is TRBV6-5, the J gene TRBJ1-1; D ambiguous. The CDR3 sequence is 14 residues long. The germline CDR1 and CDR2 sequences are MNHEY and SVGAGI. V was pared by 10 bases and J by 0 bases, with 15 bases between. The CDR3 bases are TGTGCCACCACCGCCGACGGGATGAACACTGAAGCTTTCTTT. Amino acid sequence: CATTADGMNTEAFF.

The DNA of the CDR3 is TGCGCCAGCAGCCAAGTCCGGAGGGACGGGCCCGAGCAGTACTTC. Protein: CASSQVRRDGPEQYF. The chain is built from TRBV4-3 and TRBJ2-7; tentative D call: TRBD2 (6 bases). The V and J ends lost 1 base and 6 bases respectively, with 16 bases between them. This CDR3 region has 15 residues. Looked up from germline, CDR1 is LGHNA and CDR2 is YSLEER.

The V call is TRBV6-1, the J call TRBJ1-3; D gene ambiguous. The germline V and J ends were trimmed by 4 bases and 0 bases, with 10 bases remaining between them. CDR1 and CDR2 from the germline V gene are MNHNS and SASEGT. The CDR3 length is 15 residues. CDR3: CASSGREFSGNTIYF. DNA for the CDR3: TGTGCCAGCAGTGGGAGGGAATTCTCTGGAAACACCATATATTTT.

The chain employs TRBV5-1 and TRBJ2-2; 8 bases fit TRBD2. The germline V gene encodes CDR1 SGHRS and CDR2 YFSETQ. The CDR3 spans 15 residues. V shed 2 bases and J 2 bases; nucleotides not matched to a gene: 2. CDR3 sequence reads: CASSLAGANTGELFF. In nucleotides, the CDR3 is TGCGCCAGCAGCTTAGCGGGGGCCAACACCGGGGAGCTGTTTTTT.

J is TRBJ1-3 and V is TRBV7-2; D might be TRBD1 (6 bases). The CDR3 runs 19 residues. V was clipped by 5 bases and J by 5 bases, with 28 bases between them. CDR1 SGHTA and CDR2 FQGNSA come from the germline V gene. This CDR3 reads CASSPNAEDRRTRRNTIYF. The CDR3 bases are TGTGCCAGCAGCCCCAATGCCGAAGACAGGAGGACACGTCGAAACACCATATATTTT. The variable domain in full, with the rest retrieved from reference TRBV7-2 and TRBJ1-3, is GAGVSQSPSNKVTEKGKDVELRCDPISGHTALYWYRQSLGQGLEFLIYFQGNSAPDKSGLPSDRFSAERTGGSVSTLTIQRTQQEDSAVYLCASSPNAEDRRTRRNTIYFGEGSWLTVV.

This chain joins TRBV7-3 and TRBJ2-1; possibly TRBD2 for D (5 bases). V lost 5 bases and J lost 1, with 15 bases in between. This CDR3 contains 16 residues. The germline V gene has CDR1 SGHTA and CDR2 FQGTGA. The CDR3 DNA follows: TGTGCCAGCAGCCCGACTCCTGGAGGTTCCTACAATGAGCAGTTCTTC. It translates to CASSPTPGGSYNEQFF.

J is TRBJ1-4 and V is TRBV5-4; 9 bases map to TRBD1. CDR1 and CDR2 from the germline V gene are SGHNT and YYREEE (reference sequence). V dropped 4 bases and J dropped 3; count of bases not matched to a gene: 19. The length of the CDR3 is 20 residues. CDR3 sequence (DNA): TGTGCCAGCAGCGGTAACCCCGGGACAGGGCAGGAGTATGCTAATGAAAAACTGTTTTTT. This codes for CASSGNPGTGQEYANEKLFF.